This TCR beta chain was documented in a study of cytomegalovirus exposure and HLA in healthy donors. General observations from the study: Segments of the TCR beta V type were, in most cases, productive about 87% or about 30% of the time in an earlier analysis. It was reported that TCR beta sequences correctly inferred the HLA-A and HLA-B alleles for most subjects. Because they were indistinguishable, some V segments, including TRBV6-2 and TRBV6-3, were excluded.

To note about this clone: No antigen is known for it.

Each donor was healthy, and each was a bone marrow donor. Vbeta (60) and Jbeta (13) primers were used in the PCR. The repertoire was sequenced with immunoSEQ multiplex PCR; TCRdb's copy has only in-frame clones and lacks some. The sample records 100,000 to 150,000 clones, 15% being singletons. Trimming took 5 bases from V and 4 from J, leaving 18 bases between them. Germline V gene lookup returns CDR1 SNHLY and CDR2 FYNNEI. This CDR3 contains 15 residues. The V call is TRBV2, the J call TRBJ2-7, with D maybe TRBD1 (5 bases). Sequencing was done on a sample of PBMCs. The receptor comes from a woman aged 18 to 35 in good health and CMV-seronegative. The CDR3 bases are TGTGCCAGCAGTTCAGTTTCAGGGTTGGGGTACGAGCAGTACTTC. Its translation: CASSSVSGLGYEQYF.